This TCR beta chain derives from a study of lymphopenia after photon versus proton radiotherapy. CDR3 length: 14 residues. Germline CDR1 is SEHNR and CDR2 is FQNEAQ (reference sequence). The V and J ends lost 6 bases and 6 bases respectively, with 14 bases between them. Sequencing was performed with immunoSEQ multiplex PCR; in TCRdb, only in-frame clones are kept and a portion is missing. The table records tens of thousands of clones, around 83% of them present only once. The input for sequencing was peripheral blood, taken from a patient treated with proton-based radiotherapy. The sequence derives from a man aged 60 to 75 with pancreatic cancer. J is TRBJ2-2 and V is TRBV7-9, with D possibly matching TRBD1 (5 bases). In DNA form, the CDR3 reads TGTGCCAGCAGTCTCCTGGGGCCCCCCGGGGAGCTGTTTTTT. This sequence encodes CASSLLGPPGELFF.